The clone carrying this T cell receptor (beta chain) was recorded many times. Trimming cost V 1 base and J 5 bases, with 9 bases left between them. The CDR3 is 13 residues long. Specified time point: sample taken at primary tumor resection. Frozen PBMC, nontumor lung or tumor provided whole RNA, which was sequenced unsorted. There were roughly 78 donors, all of them untreated patients with early-stage non-small cell lung cancer. TCRdb reanalysed the 5' RACE reads using MiXCR and keeps one entry per CDR3 protein. Of about 92,000 distinct CDR3 sequences in the sample, 9.5% to 15% were seen once. The record originates from a study of spatial heterogeneity in lung cancer. Overall study context: Raw reads showed each unique TCR and UMI combination turning up more than ten times on average.

The TCR originated in a male donor with early-stage non-small cell lung cancer. The sample was PBMCs, taken at surgery. The V and J genes are TRBV12-3 or TRBV12-4 and TRBJ2-7, with D hard to call. The CDR3 DNA sequence: TGTGCCAGCAGTTTAGTGGTTGGGCACGAGCAGTACTTC. Translation: CASSLVVGHEQYF.